Detailed here is one TCR beta chain. Its antigen is currently unknown. In germline, CDR1 is SQVTM, CDR2 ANQGSEA. The CDR3 spans 14 residues. V lost 4 bases to trimming and J lost 4 bases, with 16 bases between them. Uncontrolled infection, other autoimmune disease, pregnancy or lactation led to exclusion. This entry comes from a study of T cells in Graves' hyperthyroidism and ophthalmopathy. Study-wide findings and caveats: It was a median around 6 months before onset that the model predicted ophthalmopathy. Most thyroid clonotypes expanded above 0.001 appeared in blood too. The authors' 13 V-J model separated ophthalmopathy from stable hyperthyroidism.

Amplification of TCR beta CDR3 regions was performed using RNA transcripts as template. HTBI primers were the set used in a first-round RT-PCR of the TCR CDR3. TCRdb passed the multiplex PCR reads through MiXCR, listing each CDR3 protein once. Counted here are over 650,000 distinct CDR3 sequences, 40% to 55% occurring once; the ten biggest clones make up under 8%. This chain links TRBV29-1 with TRBJ1-1; weak D call: TRBD1 (6 bases). The material sequenced was peripheral blood or thyroid tissue (not recorded which). This receptor was taken from an adult man with Graves' disease, either hyperthyroidism or ophthalmopathy (not recorded which). The CDR3 region has the DNA TGCAGCGTTGGGGGTCAGGGGACGGTCACTGAAGCTTTCTTT. The encoded protein is CSVGGQGTVTEAFF.